A single count supports the clone carrying this T cell receptor beta chain. The CDR3 is 14 residues long. Trimming left V 0 bases short and J 1 base short, with 6 bases between. Germline-derived CDR1 and CDR2 are LNHDA and SQIVND (reference sequence). The data are from a study of blood T cell repertoires in COVID-19. Some clones are missing from TCRdb's copy, which holds only in-frame ones; the method was immunoSEQ multiplex PCR. The data contain approximately 60,000 clones, more than 75% of them singletons. Sequencing was performed on peripheral blood. The source is a woman aged 60-75 years with acute or convalescent COVID-19. J is TRBJ1-2 and V is TRBV19, with no clear D. The CDR3 nucleotides read TGTGCCAGTAGTATAGACCGGGGTAACTATGGCTACACCTTC. It is translated as CASSIDRGNYGYTF.